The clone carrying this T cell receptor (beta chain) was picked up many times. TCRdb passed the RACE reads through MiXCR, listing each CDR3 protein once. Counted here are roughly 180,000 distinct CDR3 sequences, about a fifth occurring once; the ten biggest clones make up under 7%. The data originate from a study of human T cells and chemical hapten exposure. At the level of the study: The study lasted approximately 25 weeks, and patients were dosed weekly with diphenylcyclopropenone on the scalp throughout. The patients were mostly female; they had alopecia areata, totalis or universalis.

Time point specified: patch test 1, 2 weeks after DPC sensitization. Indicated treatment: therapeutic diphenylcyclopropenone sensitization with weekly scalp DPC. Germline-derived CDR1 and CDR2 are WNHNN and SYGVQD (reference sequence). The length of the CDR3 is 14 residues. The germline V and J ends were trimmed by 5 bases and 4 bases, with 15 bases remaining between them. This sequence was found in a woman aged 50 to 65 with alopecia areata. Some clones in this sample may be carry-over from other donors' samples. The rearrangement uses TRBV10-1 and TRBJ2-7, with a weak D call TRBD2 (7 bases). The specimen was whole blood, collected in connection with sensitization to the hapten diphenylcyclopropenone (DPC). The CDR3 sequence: CASSPAGGLYEQYF. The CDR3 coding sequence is TGCGCCAGCAGTCCTGCCGGGGGGCTGTACGAGCAGTACTTC.